This T cell receptor beta chain was sequenced for a study of human T cells and chemical hapten exposure. Study overall: Sensitizing treatment utilized 2% DPC over an approximately 2 cm by approximately 2 cm portion of upper inner arm skin.

Documented time point: patch test 1, 2 weeks after DPC sensitization. The treatment: therapeutic diphenylcyclopropenone sensitization with weekly scalp DPC. At patch-test visits, sampling came before the patch test. TCRdb itself ran the RACE reads through MiXCR, one entry per CDR3 protein. The profile covers 340,000 or so distinct CDR3 sequences, with under 9% appearing a single time and approximately 8% taken by the ten largest. This clonotype was picked up many times. CDR3 length equals 16 residues. Germline CDR1 reads KGHDR; CDR2 reads SFDVKD. V dropped 3 bases and J dropped 5; count of bases not matched to a gene: 8.

Specimen: whole blood, collected in connection with sensitization to the hapten diphenylcyclopropenone (DPC). This chain uses TRBV24-1 with TRBJ2-1; TRBD1 aligns across 8 bases. The source of this sequence is a woman aged 18-30 years with alopecia areata. Some clones in this sample may be carry-over from other donors' samples. The CDR3: CATSDVDRGTNNEQFF. As DNA, the CDR3 is TGTGCCACCAGTGATGTTGACAGGGGAACAAACAATGAGCAGTTCTTC.